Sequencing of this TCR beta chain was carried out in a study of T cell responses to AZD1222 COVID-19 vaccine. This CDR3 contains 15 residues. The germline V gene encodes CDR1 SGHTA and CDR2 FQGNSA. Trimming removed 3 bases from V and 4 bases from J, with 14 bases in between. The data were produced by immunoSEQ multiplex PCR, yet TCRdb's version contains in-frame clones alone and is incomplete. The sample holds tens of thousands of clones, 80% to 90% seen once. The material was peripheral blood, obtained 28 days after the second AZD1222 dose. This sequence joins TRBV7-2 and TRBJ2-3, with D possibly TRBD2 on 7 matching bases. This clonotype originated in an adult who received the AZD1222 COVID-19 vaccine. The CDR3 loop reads CASSFMSGGPDTQYF. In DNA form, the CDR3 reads TGTGCCAGCAGCTTTATGTCGGGGGGCCCAGATACGCAGTATTTT.